This note documents a single T cell receptor (beta chain) sequence. The antigen is undetermined. Researchers reported sorting CD4+ naive, central memory, regulatory and stem cell-like memory cells via CD45RO/CCR7/CD25/CD127/CD95/CD27. Populations obtained by sorting all exceeded 95% purity. CDR1 is SGHVS and CDR2 is FQNEAQ in the germline V gene. CDR3 length: 14 amino acids. The ends were cut back, 6 bases at V and 1 base at J, with 11 bases in the middle. The sequenced template was cDNA made from the entire isolated RNA. The repertoire was sequenced with immunoSEQ multiplex PCR; TCRdb's copy has only in-frame clones and lacks some. Here the sample spans some 160,000 clones, 9% to 10% being singletons. The record originates from a study of beta chain features in type 1 diabetes. Study outcomes and limitations: VDJ junctions in type 1 diabetes patients carried more deletions and fewer insertions. In every one of the four CD4+ subsets, TCRB CDR3s were moderately but significantly shorter in Type 1 diabetes patients.

Source material: central memory CD4+ T cells from blood. V is TRBV7-8 and J is TRBJ2-3; no definite D call. This TCR was recovered from a woman in her 30s with type 1 diabetes. DNA for the CDR3: TGTGCCAGCAGGACTCGAGAGGGCACAGATACGCAGTATTTT. Translation: CASRTREGTDTQYF.